This T cell receptor (beta chain) was sequenced for a study of CD8 T cells in ankylosing spondylitis. This clonotype was detected only a few times. The CDR3 has 13 amino acids. Trimming cost V 1 base and J 12 bases, with 13 bases left between them. Looked up from germline, CDR1 is MGHRA and CDR2 is YSYEKL. TCRdb called the 5' RACE reads again in MiXCR, with one record for every CDR3 protein. The sample gives approximately 260,000 distinct CDR3 sequences, 15% to 20% of which show up once; around 30% is in the top ten. Sequencing input: blood, either unsorted or a sorted T cell fraction (not recorded which). The sequence was obtained from a male donor with ankylosing spondylitis or in good health (not recorded which). This chain connects TRBV4-1 to TRBJ2-1, with D maybe TRBD2 (6 bases). CDR3 coding DNA: TGCGCCAGCAGCCAAGTGGGTAGCGGTTGGCAGTTCTTC. Translated, it gives CASSQVGSGWQFF.